The clone carrying this T cell receptor beta chain occurred a few times. The antigen remains unidentified. Exclusion of a patient resulted from uncontrolled infection, other autoimmune disease, pregnancy or lactation. CDR3 size: 18 residues. Trimming removed 4 bases at V and 1 base at J, with 21 bases between. Looked up from germline, CDR1 is SGHRS and CDR2 is YFSETQ. This specimen comes from a study of T cells in Graves' hyperthyroidism and ophthalmopathy. On the study more broadly: Peripheral blood collection took place at initial diagnosis, before any treatment.

TCR beta CDR3 regions were amplified from RNA transcripts. The HTBI primer set drove a first-round RT-PCR of the TCR CDR3. A single record per CDR3 protein comes from TCRdb applying MiXCR to the multiplex PCR reads. The table has hundreds of thousands of distinct CDR3 sequences, 12% to 15% seen once. General observations from the study: Stable hyperthyroidism was separated from ophthalmopathy by a model based on 13 V-J features. Researchers found most expanded thyroid clonotypes above 0.001 in blood as well.

The chain combines TRBV5-1 with TRBJ2-1; D is possibly TRBD1 or TRBD2 (6 bases each). This clonotype originated in a woman aged 18 to 35 with Graves' hyperthyroidism. The sequenced sample consisted of blood. The DNA for the CDR3 is TGCGCCAGCAGCCCGACCGGGACCCCGGGGGCATCCTACAATGAGCAGTTCTTC. It codes for CASSPTGTPGASYNEQFF.